Sequencing of this T cell receptor beta chain was carried out in a study of cytomegalovirus exposure and HLA in healthy donors. The V segment lost 6 bases and the J segment 4 bases; nucleotides outside the gene matches: 5. This CDR3 is built from 13 residues. CDR1 is SQVTM and CDR2 is ANQGSEA in the germline V gene. Both 60 Vbeta primers and 13 Jbeta primers went into the PCR. Profiled with immunoSEQ multiplex PCR; TCRdb holds only in-frame clones, not every one. The sample holds some 170,000 clones, around 77% seen once. The origin of this receptor is a woman in her twenties or thirties in good health and CMV-seronegative. The chain is built from TRBV29-1 and TRBJ2-2; 7 bases fit TRBD1. Sequenced sample: PBMCs. DNA for the CDR3: TGCAGCGTCTGGACAGGAGTCACCGGGGAGCTGTTTTTT. Translating it yields CSVWTGVTGELFF.